The rows below give T cell receptor beta chains drawn from one sample of a study of T cell repertoires in ileal Crohn's disease. TCRdb keeps only in-frame clones here, not all; method: immunoSEQ multiplex PCR. The sample contains about 4,900 clones, around 90% of which appear only once. The sequenced sample was ileal tissue. These receptors came from an adult with Crohn's disease. The CDR3 runs from the conserved cysteine through the conserved F or W. Each record gives: D gene, clone size, V gene, J gene, CDR3 protein, CDR3 DNA. D genes are given only for firm matches. Part of the rows lack a size; the others show once, few, many or a class for expanded clones.

D gene: -; clone size: -; V gene: TRBV27; J gene: TRBJ2-7; CDR3 protein: CASSSTGGFGYEQYF; CDR3 DNA: TGTGCCAGCAGTTCGACGGGGGGCTTTGGTTACGAGCAGTACTTC
D gene: TRBD1; clone size: -; V gene: TRBV28; J gene: TRBJ2-6; CDR3 protein: CASSSRRDRGSSGANVLTF; CDR3 DNA: TGTGCCAGCAGTTCCCGCCGTGACAGGGGCTCGTCTGGGGCCAACGTCCTGACTTTC
D gene: -; clone size: -; V gene: TRBV14; J gene: TRBJ1-2; CDR3 protein: CASSQVRFPSGYTF; CDR3 DNA: TGTGCCAGCAGCCAAGTTCGGTTCCCGTCGGGCTACACCTTC
D gene: TRBD1; clone size: once; V gene: TRBV28; J gene: TRBJ1-2; CDR3 protein: CASSRQGATRGYTF; CDR3 DNA: TGTGCCAGCAGTCGTCAGGGGGCCACTCGGGGCTACACCTTC
D gene: TRBD2; clone size: -; V gene: TRBV4-1; J gene: TRBJ2-3; CDR3 protein: CASSLTSAKDTQYF; CDR3 DNA: TGCGCCAGCAGCCTAACTAGCGCGAAAGATACGCAGTATTTT
D gene: -; clone size: -; V gene: TRBV18; J gene: TRBJ2-1; CDR3 protein: CASSPGRDNEQFF; CDR3 DNA: TGTGCCAGCTCACCGGGCAGAGACAATGAGCAGTTCTTC
D gene: TRBD2; clone size: -; V gene: TRBV27; J gene: TRBJ2-7; CDR3 protein: CASSAPGTSSYEQYF; CDR3 DNA: TGTGCCAGCAGTGCCCCCGGGACTAGCTCCTACGAGCAGTACTTC
D gene: TRBD1; clone size: -; V gene: TRBV5-4; J gene: TRBJ1-1; CDR3 protein: CASRRDRYTEAFF; CDR3 DNA: TGTGCCAGCAGACGGGACAGATACACTGAAGCTTTCTTT
D gene: TRBD2; clone size: -; V gene: TRBV14; J gene: TRBJ2-3; CDR3 protein: CASSKGTTRLNAQYF; CDR3 DNA: TGTGCCAGCAGCAAAGGGACTACCAGACTTAACGCGCAGTATTTT
D gene: TRBD1; clone size: -; V gene: TRBV5-1; J gene: TRBJ2-1; CDR3 protein: CASSWGQGAGNEQFF; CDR3 DNA: TGCGCCAGCAGCTGGGGACAGGGTGCGGGGAATGAGCAGTTCTTC
D gene: -; clone size: -; V gene: TRBV5-5; J gene: TRBJ2-3; CDR3 protein: CASSQRTGTDTQYF; CDR3 DNA: TGTGCCAGCAGCCAGCGAACGGGGACAGATACGCAGTATTTT